This T cell receptor beta chain was captured in a study of cytomegalovirus exposure and HLA in healthy donors. Study-level results: Several of the most significant clusters were apparently associated with common viral pathogens in a later analysis. Beyond CMV serostatus, there was no information to go on about immune exposure.

The CDR3 has 14 amino acids. The germline gives CDR1 MGHRA, CDR2 YSYEKL. The V end lost 4 bases, the J end lost 3 bases, and 12 bases lay between the germline ends. As to this clone: Its antigen is still unknown.

The PCR used 60 Vbeta and 13 Jbeta primers. How the authors handled the data: Unique TCR beta chains numbered 60 million to 100 million in a later analysis, with roughly 11 million shared. The protocol was immunoSEQ multiplex PCR, while the TCRdb copy is restricted to in-frame clones and leaves out a portion. That table gives V, J and clone size, and the DNA gave D and trimming. The sample records tens of thousands of clones, approximately 57% being singletons. This receptor was taken from a woman aged 25 to 45 in good health and CMV-seronegative. Sequences were obtained from PBMCs. The rearrangement joins TRBV4-1 to TRBJ1-2; D is undetermined. The CDR3 reads CASSPLETYYGYTF. CDR3 nucleotide sequence: TGCGCCAGCAGCCCCCTGGAGACCTACTATGGCTACACCTTC.